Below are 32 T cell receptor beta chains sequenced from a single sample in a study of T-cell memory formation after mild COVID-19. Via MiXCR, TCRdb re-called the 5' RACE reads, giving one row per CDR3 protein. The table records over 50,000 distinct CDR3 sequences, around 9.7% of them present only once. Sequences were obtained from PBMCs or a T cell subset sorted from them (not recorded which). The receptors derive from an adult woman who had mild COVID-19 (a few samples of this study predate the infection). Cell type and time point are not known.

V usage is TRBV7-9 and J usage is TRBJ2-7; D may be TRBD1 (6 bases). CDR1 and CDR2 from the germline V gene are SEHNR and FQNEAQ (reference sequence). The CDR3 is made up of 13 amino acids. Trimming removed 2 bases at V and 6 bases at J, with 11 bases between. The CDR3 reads CASSLTTGPEQYF. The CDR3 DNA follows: TGTGCCAGCAGCTTAACCACAGGGCCCGAGCAGTACTTC. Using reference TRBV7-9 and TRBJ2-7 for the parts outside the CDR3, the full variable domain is DTGVSQNPRHKITKRGQNVTFRCDPISEHNRLYWYRQTLGQGPEFLTYFQNEAQLEKSRLLSDRFSAERPKGSFSTLEIQRTEQGDSAMYLCASSLTTGPEQYFGPGTRLTVT.

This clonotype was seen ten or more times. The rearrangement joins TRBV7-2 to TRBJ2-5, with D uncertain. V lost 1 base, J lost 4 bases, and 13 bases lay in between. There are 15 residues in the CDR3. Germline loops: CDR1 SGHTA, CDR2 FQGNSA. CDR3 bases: TGTGCCAGCAGCTTAGGGGTAGGGTGGCGAGAGACCCAGTACTTC. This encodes CASSLGVGWRETQYF. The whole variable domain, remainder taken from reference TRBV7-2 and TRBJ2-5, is GAGVSQSPSNKVTEKGKDVELRCDPISGHTALYWYRQSLGQGLEFLIYFQGNSAPDKSGLPSDRFSAERTGGSVSTLTIQRTQQEDSAVYLCASSLGVGWRETQYFGPGTRLLVL.

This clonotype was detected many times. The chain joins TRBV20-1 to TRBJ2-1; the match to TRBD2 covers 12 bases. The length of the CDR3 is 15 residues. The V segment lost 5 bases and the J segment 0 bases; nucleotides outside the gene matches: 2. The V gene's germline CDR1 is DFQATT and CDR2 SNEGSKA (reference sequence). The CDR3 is CSAETSGGSYNEQFF. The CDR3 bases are TGCAGTGCTGAGACTAGCGGGGGCTCCTACAATGAGCAGTTCTTC.

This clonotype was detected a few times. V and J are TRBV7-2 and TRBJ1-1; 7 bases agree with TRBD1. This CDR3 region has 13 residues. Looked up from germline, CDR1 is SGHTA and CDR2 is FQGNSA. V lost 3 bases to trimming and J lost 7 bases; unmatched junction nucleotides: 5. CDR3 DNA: TGTGCCAGCAGCTTTACAGGGGAAGGTGAAGCTTTCTTT. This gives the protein CASSFTGEGEAFF. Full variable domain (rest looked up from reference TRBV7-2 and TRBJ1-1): GAGVSQSPSNKVTEKGKDVELRCDPISGHTALYWYRQSLGQGLEFLIYFQGNSAPDKSGLPSDRFSAERTGGSVSTLTIQRTQQEDSAVYLCASSFTGEGEAFFGQGTRLTVV.

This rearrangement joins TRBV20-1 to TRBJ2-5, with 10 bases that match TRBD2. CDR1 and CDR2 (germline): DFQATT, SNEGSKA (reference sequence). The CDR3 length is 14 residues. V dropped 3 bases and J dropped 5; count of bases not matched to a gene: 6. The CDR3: CSASPMTSGETQYF. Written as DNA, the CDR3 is TGCAGTGCTAGCCCAATGACTAGCGGGGAGACCCAGTACTTC.

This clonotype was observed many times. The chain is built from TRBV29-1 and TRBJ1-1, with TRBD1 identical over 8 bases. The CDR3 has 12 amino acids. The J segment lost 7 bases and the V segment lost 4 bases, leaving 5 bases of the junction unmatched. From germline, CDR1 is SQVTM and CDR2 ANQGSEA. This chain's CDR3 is CSVAGQAREAFF. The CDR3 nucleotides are TGCAGCGTTGCGGGACAGGCCCGTGAAGCTTTCTTT.

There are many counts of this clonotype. CDR3 nucleotide sequence: TGCGCCAGCTCTAACACCGGGGAGCTGTTTTTT. This gives the protein CASSNTGELFF. The chain links TRBV5-1 to TRBJ2-2, with unresolved D. V gave up 7 bases and J gave up 2 bases, with 3 bases separating them. The germline V gene has CDR1 SGHRS and CDR2 YFSETQ. The CDR3 extends over 11 amino acids.

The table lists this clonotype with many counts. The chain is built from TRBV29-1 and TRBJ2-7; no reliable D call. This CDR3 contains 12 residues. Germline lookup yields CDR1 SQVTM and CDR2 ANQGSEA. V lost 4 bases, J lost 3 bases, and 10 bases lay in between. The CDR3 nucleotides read TGCAGCGTTGCCGGTTCCGGCTACGAGCAGTACTTC. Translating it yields CSVAGSGYEQYF.

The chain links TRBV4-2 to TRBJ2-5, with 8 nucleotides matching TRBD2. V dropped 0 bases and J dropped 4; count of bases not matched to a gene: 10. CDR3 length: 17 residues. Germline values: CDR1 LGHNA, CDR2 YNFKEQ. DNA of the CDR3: TGTGCCAGCAGCCAAGAAGCGACTAGCGACCCAGTAGAGACCCAGTACTTC. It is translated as CASSQEATSDPVETQYF.

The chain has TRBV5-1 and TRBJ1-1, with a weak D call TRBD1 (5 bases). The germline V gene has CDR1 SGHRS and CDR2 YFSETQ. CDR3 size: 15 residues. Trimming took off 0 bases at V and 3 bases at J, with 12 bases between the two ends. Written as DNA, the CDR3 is TGCGCCAGCAGCTTGGAAGGCAGGGACCACACTGAAGCTTTCTTT. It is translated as CASSLEGRDHTEAFF. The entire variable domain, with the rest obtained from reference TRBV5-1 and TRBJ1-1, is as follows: KAGVTQTPRYLIKTRGQQVTLSCSPISGHRSVSWYQQTPGQGLQFLFEYFSETQRNKGNFPGRFSGRQFSNSRSEMNVSTLELGDSALYLCASSLEGRDHTEAFFGQGTRLTVV.

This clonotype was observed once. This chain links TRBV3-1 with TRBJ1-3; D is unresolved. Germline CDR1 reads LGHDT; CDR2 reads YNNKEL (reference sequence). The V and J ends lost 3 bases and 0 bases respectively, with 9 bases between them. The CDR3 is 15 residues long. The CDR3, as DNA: TGTGCCAGCAGCCAGGGAATACTCTCTGGAAACACCATATATTTT. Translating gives CASSQGILSGNTIYF.

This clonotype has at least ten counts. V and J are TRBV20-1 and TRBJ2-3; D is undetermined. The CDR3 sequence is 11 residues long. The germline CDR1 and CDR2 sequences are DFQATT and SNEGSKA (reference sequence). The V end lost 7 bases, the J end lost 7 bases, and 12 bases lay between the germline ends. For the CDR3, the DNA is TGCAGTGACCAGCACGGTAATACGCAGTATTTT. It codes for CSDQHGNTQYF.

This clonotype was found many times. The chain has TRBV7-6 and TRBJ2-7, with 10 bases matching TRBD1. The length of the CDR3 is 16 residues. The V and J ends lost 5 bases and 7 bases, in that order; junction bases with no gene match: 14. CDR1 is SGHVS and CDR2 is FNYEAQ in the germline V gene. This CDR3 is CASSPSRDRGPYEQYF. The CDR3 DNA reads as TGTGCCAGCAGCCCCAGTCGCGACAGGGGGCCGTATGAGCAGTACTTC.

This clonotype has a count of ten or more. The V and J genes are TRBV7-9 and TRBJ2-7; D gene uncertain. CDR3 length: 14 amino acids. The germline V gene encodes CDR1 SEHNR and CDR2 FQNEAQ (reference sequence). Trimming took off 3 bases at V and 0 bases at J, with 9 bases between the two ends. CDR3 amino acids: CASSFSTSSYEQYF. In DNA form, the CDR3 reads TGTGCCAGCAGCTTCTCGACAAGCTCCTACGAGCAGTACTTC.

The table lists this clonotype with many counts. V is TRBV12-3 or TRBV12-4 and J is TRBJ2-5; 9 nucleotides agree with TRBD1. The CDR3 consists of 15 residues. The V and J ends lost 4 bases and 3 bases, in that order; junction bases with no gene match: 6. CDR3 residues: CASSSRGTGKETQYF. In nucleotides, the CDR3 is TGTGCCAGCAGTTCGCGCGGGACAGGGAAAGAGACCCAGTACTTC.

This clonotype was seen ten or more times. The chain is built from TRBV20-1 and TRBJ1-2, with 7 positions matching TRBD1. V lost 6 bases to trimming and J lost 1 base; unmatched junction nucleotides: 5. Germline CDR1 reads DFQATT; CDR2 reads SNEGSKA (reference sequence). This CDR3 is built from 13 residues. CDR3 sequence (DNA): TGCAGTGCCCTGGGACAGAATAACTATGGCTACACCTTC. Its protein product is CSALGQNNYGYTF.

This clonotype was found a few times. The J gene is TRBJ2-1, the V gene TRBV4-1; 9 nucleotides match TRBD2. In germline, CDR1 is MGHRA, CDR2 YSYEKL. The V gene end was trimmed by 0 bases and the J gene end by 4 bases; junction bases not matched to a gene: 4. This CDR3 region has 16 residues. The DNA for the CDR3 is TGCGCCAGCAGCCAAGATAGGCTAGCGGGGTACAATGAGCAGTTCTTC. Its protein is CASSQDRLAGYNEQFF.

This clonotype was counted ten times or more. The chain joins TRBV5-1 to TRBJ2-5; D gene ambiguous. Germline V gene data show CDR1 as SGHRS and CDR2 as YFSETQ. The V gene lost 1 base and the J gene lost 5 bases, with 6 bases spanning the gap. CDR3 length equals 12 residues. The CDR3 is CASSLIGETQYF. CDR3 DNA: TGCGCCAGCAGCTTGATCGGGGAGACCCAGTACTTC.

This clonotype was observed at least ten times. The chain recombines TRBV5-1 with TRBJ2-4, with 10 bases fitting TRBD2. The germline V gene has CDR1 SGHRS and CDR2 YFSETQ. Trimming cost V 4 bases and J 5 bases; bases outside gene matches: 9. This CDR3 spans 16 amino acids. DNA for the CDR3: TGCGCCAGCAGCCCAAGCGGGGGGGCTTTAGAAAACATTCAGTACTTC. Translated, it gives CASSPSGGALENIQYF.

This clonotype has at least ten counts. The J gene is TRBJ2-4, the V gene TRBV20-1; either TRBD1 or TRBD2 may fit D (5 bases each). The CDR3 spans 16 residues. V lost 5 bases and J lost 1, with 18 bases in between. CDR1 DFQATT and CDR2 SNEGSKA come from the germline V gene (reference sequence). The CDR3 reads CSASRKGASAKNIQYF. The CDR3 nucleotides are TGCAGTGCTTCCCGGAAAGGGGCTAGCGCCAAAAACATTCAGTACTTC.

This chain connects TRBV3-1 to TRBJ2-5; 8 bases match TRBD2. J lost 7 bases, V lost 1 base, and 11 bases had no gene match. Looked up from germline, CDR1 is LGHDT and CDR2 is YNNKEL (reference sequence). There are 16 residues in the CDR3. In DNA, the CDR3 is TGTGCCAGCAGCCAAGGAACCCCCGGGGGGGGCATGACCCAGTACTTC. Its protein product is CASSQGTPGGGMTQYF.

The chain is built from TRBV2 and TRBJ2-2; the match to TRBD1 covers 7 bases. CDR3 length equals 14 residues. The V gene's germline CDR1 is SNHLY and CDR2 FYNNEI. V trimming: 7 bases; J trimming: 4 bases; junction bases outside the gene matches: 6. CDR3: CASTRQGSTGELFF. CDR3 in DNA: TGTGCCAGCACGCGACAGGGCAGCACCGGGGAGCTGTTTTTT.

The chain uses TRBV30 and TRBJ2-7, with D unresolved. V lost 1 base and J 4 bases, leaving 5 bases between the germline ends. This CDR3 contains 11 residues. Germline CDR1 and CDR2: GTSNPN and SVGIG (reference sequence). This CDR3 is CAWSALYEQYF. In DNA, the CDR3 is TGTGCCTGGAGTGCCCTTTACGAGCAGTACTTC. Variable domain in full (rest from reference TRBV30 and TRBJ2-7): SQTIHQWPATLVQPVGSPLSLECTVEGTSNPNLYWYRQAAGRGLQLLFYSVGIGQISSEVPQNLSASRPQDRQFILSSKKLLLSDSGFYLCAWSALYEQYFGPGTRLTVT.

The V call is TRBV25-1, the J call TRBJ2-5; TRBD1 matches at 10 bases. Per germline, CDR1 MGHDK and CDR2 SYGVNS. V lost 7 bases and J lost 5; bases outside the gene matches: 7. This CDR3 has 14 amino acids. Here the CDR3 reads CASTGQGDVETQYF. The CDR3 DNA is TGTGCCAGCACCGGACAGGGGGACGTGGAGACCCAGTACTTC.

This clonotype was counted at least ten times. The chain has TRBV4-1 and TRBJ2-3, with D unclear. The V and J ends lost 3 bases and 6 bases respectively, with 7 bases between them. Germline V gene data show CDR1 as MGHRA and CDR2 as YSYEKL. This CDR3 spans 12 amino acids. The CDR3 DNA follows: TGCGCCAGCAGCCATGGATCTGATACGCAGTATTTT. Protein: CASSHGSDTQYF.

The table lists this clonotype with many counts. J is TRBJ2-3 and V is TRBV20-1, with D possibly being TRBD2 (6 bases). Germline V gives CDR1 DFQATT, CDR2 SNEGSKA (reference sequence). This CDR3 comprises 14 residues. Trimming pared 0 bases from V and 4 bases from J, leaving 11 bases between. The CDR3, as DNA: TGCAGTGCTAGAGATAGCGGCCGCGCAGATACGCAGTATTTT. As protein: CSARDSGRADTQYF.

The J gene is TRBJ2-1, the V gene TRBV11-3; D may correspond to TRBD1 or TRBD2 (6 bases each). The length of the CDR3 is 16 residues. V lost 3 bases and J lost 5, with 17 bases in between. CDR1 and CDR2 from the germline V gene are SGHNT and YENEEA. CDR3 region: CASSFGGQGPDNEQFF. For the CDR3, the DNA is TGTGCCAGCAGCTTCGGGGGCCAGGGCCCCGACAATGAGCAGTTCTTC.

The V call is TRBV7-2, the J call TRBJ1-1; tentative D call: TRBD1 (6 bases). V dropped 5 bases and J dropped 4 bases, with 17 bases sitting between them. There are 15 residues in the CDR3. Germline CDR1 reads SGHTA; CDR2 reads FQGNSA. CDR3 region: CASSNPRVGGTEAFF. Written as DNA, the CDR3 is TGTGCCAGCAGCAATCCGCGGGTAGGGGGCACTGAAGCTTTCTTT.

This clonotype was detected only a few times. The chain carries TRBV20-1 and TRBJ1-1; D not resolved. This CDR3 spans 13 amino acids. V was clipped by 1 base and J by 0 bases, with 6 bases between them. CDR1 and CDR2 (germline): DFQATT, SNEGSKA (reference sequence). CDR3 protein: CSARGSLNTEAFF. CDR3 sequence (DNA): TGCAGTGCTAGAGGAAGCTTGAACACTGAAGCTTTCTTT.

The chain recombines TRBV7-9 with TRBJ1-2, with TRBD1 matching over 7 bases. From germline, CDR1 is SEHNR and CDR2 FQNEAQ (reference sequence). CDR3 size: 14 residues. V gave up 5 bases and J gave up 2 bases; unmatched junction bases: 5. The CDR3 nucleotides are TGTGCCAGCAGCCCCCGGACAGGCAACTATGGCTACACCTTC. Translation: CASSPRTGNYGYTF.

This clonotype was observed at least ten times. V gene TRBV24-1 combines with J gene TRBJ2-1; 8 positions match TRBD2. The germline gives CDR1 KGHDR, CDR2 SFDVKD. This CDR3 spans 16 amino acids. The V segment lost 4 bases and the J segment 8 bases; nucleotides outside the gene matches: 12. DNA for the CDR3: TGTGCCACCAGTGACCCTAGGGGGACTAGTGGCTATGAGCAGTTCTTC. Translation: CATSDPRGTSGYEQFF.

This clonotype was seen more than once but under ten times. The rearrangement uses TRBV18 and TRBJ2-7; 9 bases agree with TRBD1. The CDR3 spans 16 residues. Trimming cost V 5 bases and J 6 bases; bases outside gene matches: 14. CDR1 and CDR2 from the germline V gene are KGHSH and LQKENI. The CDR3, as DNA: TGTGCCAGCTCAACGACAGGGACAGGGTTAGGTGGCGAGCAGTACTTC. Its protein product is CASSTTGTGLGGEQYF.